This is a list of T cell receptor beta chains from one sample in a study of monozygotic twins with inflammatory bowel disease. From its re-call of the 5' RACE reads, TCRdb lists each CDR3 protein once, without DNA. The ten most abundant clones cover roughly 12% of a sample with over 100,000 distinct CDR3 sequences. The sequencing sample was made of blood. These TCRs come from a human donor with ulcerative colitis or Crohn's disease, or a healthy co-twin of an affected twin (not recorded which). Both conserved end residues are part of each CDR3.

j_call v_call cdr3_aa
TRBJ1-6 TRBV19 CASSAYTGDSPLHF
TRBJ1-4 TRBV3-1 CASSTRGGYNEKLFF
TRBJ1-1 TRBV4-2 CASSQGVDRFNTEAFF
TRBJ2-7 TRBV27 CASSLSPGPQGDEQYF
TRBJ1-1 TRBV5-1 CASSPELGVNTEAFF
TRBJ2-7 TRBV5-1 CASSLEGQGDQYF
TRBJ1-5 TRBV28 CATSVLPIGRSNQPQHF
TRBJ2-7 TRBV12-3/TRBV12-4 CASSFGLAGAYEQYF
TRBJ2-3 TRBV2 CASSATASSTDTQYF
TRBJ2-7 TRBV5-1 CASSLGSGTGSYEQYF
TRBJ2-1 TRBV10-3 CAISELGGNEQFF
TRBJ1-1 TRBV7-2 CASSFGPYTEAFF
TRBJ2-3 TRBV7-8 CASIPSGSTDTQYF
TRBJ2-5 TRBV3-1 CASSQDLAESQETQYF
TRBJ2-1 TRBV18 CASSTTDNEQFF
TRBJ2-5 TRBV28 CASSPGGTAQETQYF
TRBJ2-3 TRBV11-2 CASSPRSSGKADTQYF
TRBJ1-2 TRBV7-9 CASSLGQGNYGYTF
TRBJ2-1 TRBV20-1 CSARDWREVNEQFF
TRBJ1-3 TRBV20-1 CSARDVGASGSTIYF
TRBJ2-1 TRBV19 CASSIDRQGPFF
TRBJ1-1 TRBV5-1 CASSFGQGTEAFF
TRBJ1-2 TRBV12-3/TRBV12-4 CASSSWEQGNYGYTF
TRBJ1-5 TRBV4-3 CASSQDKEQPQHF
TRBJ2-4 TRBV11-1 CASSLAPGSGTGGRLAKNIQYF
TRBJ2-1 TRBV7-2 CASSFQGGGQFF
TRBJ2-5 TRBV15 CATSRDWNQETQYF
TRBJ2-3 TRBV6-2/TRBV6-3 CASQQGRTDTQYF
TRBJ2-3 TRBV11-1 CASSRSARPASESRDTQYF
TRBJ2-1 TRBV6-5 CASSYFHTQRYNEQFF
TRBJ2-1 TRBV7-2 CASGDRVNNEQFF
TRBJ2-3 TRBV20-1 CSTPDRQTTDTQYF
TRBJ1-1 TRBV20-1 CSARKQGARTEAFF
TRBJ2-7 TRBV12-3/TRBV12-4 CASSRSPGQGHEQYF
TRBJ2-3 TRBV4-2 CASSQEGLAGATDTQYF
TRBJ1-2 TRBV7-2 CASSLGQGRSYGYTF
TRBJ2-5 TRBV5-8 CAGKRYQETQYF
TRBJ1-3 TRBV28 CATGSLLRSGNTIYF
TRBJ2-1 TRBV5-6 CASSLETGFNEQFF
TRBJ1-1 TRBV12-3/TRBV12-4 CASKDSGNTEAFF
TRBJ2-5 TRBV4-3 CASSQDPGGSGIQTQYF
TRBJ2-7 TRBV12-3/TRBV12-4 CASSLYGVRNEQYF
TRBJ2-5 TRBV20-1 CSAKAGGPMETQYF
TRBJ1-5 TRBV7-2 CASSHPGISNQPQHF
TRBJ2-3 TRBV5-1 CASRQGGLSDTQYF
TRBJ2-6 TRBV4-2 CASSQEGGGGSGANVLTF
TRBJ2-2 TRBV27 CASNGAGELTGELFF
TRBJ2-2 TRBV5-1 CASEEGANTGELFF
TRBJ2-5 TRBV6-2/TRBV6-3 CASTLAGEETQYF
TRBJ2-1 TRBV5-1 CASSLAGRADNEQFF
TRBJ2-1 TRBV5-5 CASSLSLAGARSRFF
TRBJ1-5 TRBV7-2 CASSRSDSLNQPQHF
TRBJ1-1 TRBV12-3/TRBV12-4 CASRPTTINTEAFF
TRBJ2-7 TRBV5-1 CASSLGQGPYEQYF
TRBJ2-3 TRBV3-1 CASTSGTDTQYF